The clone carrying this T cell receptor (beta chain) was seen only once. Its antigen is as yet unknown. Sequencing was performed with immunoSEQ multiplex PCR; in TCRdb, only in-frame clones are kept and a portion is missing. Here the sample spans roughly 36,000 clones, over 80% being singletons. The junction had 16 bases not matched to a gene; V was cut back by 3 bases and J by 4 bases. This CDR3 contains 19 residues. The V gene's germline CDR1 is MNHEY and CDR2 SMNVEV (reference sequence). This sample is drawn from a study of T cells in localized non-small cell lung cancer. General observations from the study: Sequencing covered just one tumor region, so heterogeneity cannot be ruled out. Within adjacent lung there appeared a median around 57 of the top 100 tumor clones.

This clonotype was sampled from a man aged 40 to 75 with stage II lung adenocarcinoma. The chain joins TRBV27 to TRBJ2-2, with 8 bases lining up with TRBD2. Sequenced here: PBMCs, sampled before any cancer treatment. The CDR3 DNA reads as TGTGCCAGCAGTTTCCTCCGGACTAGCCAGATGGGGGGCACCGGGGAGCTGTTTTTT. Translation gives CASSFLRTSQMGGTGELFF.